A single sample is the source of the 28 T cell receptor beta chains below, sequenced in a study of blood T cell repertoires in COVID-19. Produced via immunoSEQ multiplex PCR; TCRdb's table is partial and in-frame only. The sample holds roughly 260,000 clones, roughly four fifths seen once. The sequenced sample consisted of peripheral blood. The receptors come from a woman aged 70-85 years with acute or convalescent COVID-19.

The chain has TRBV5-4 and TRBJ2-1, with D possibly matching TRBD2 (7 bases). The CDR3 sequence is 14 residues long. V lost 2 bases, J lost 7 bases, and 13 bases lay in between. The germline gives CDR1 SGHNT, CDR2 YYREEE (reference sequence). CDR3 bases: TGTGCCAGCAGCTTTAACGGGGGGCGGAATGAGCAGTTCTTC. This encodes CASSFNGGRNEQFF.

The chain employs TRBV6-5 and TRBJ1-6; 7 bases are shared with TRBD1. CDR1 and CDR2 (germline): MNHEY, SVGAGI. There are 15 residues in the CDR3. J lost 13 bases, V lost 2 bases, and 11 bases had no gene match. CDR3 sequence (DNA): TGTGCCAGCAGTTACGCCCACAGGGGACCAAGGCCCCTCCACTTT. Its translation: CASSYAHRGPRPLHF.

The rearrangement links TRBV7-2 to TRBJ1-6; D gene unclear. The length of the CDR3 is 15 residues. CDR1 is SGHTA and CDR2 is FQGNSA in the germline V gene. V gave up 5 bases and J gave up 9 bases, with 17 bases separating them. The CDR3 DNA reads TGTGCCAGCAGCCCACGAGCCCCGCCCGGTTCACCCCTCCACTTT. Its protein is CASSPRAPPGSPLHF.

V usage is TRBV2 and J usage is TRBJ1-6; no clear D. This CDR3 contains 14 residues. The V gene's germline CDR1 is SNHLY and CDR2 FYNNEI. V lost 5 bases, J lost 9 bases, and 14 bases lay in between. As DNA, the CDR3 is TGTGCCAGCAGTAGGATAGCTGGATTTTCACCCCTCCACTTT. This translates into CASSRIAGFSPLHF.

Turning to this clone: A read error may account for a junction end that differs from germline. The V call is TRBV28, the J call TRBJ1-6; the match to TRBD1 covers 8 bases. The CDR3 totals 18 residues. Germline assignment: CDR1 MDHEN and CDR2 SYDVKM. CDR3 DNA: TGTGCCAGCAGTTCTCCCGGTGGGACAGGTGGCCATAATTCAGCCCTCCACTTT. Encoded protein: CASSSPGGTGGHNSALHF.

The sample holds a few counts of this clone. As DNA, the CDR3 is TGTGCCACCAGTGATCCGGGAGACACCGGGGAGCTGTTTTTT. Protein product: CATSDPGDTGELFF. This chain uses TRBV24-1 with TRBJ2-2, with D maybe TRBD2 (6 bases). Germline CDR1 is KGHDR and CDR2 is SFDVKD. This CDR3 has 14 amino acids. V was clipped by 3 bases and J by 3 bases, with 7 bases between them.

V is TRBV30 and J is TRBJ2-2, with D maybe TRBD2 (6 bases). The length of the CDR3 is 14 residues. The V and J ends lost 8 bases and 0 bases respectively, with 13 bases between them. Germline V gene sequence: CDR1 GTSNPN, CDR2 SVGIG (reference sequence). As DNA, the CDR3 is TGTGCCCATTGGGGGACTGCGAACACCGGGGAGCTGTTTTTT. Its protein product is CAHWGTANTGELFF.

The gene calls are TRBV2 and TRBJ1-5, with a possible D match to TRBD1 (6 bases). Trimming cost V 5 bases and J 0 bases, with 11 bases left between them. Looked up from germline, CDR1 is SNHLY and CDR2 is FYNNEI. The CDR3 consists of 15 residues. This CDR3 reads CASSMGAFSNQPQHF. The CDR3 region has the DNA TGTGCCAGCAGTATGGGGGCTTTTAGCAATCAGCCCCAGCATTTT.

The rearrangement uses TRBV2 and TRBJ1-2, with unresolved D. V was pared by 6 bases and J by 4 bases, with 12 bases between. CDR1 is SNHLY and CDR2 is FYNNEI in the germline V gene. The CDR3 length is 13 residues. The CDR3 DNA reads TGTGCCAGCAGGGAGAGAATCCTCTATGGCTACACCTTC. Protein sequence: CASRERILYGYTF.

V gene TRBV4-3 combines with J gene TRBJ2-7; D might be TRBD1 (6 bases). Per the germline V gene, CDR1 is LGHNA and CDR2 is YSLEER. The CDR3 is made up of 15 amino acids. V was pared by 1 base and J by 2 bases, with 12 bases between. Here the CDR3 reads CASSQVSRGPYEQYF. The CDR3, as DNA: TGCGCCAGCAGCCAAGTATCCAGGGGACCCTACGAGCAGTACTTC.

This chain joins TRBV5-1 and TRBJ2-7, with 9 bases lining up with TRBD1. The V segment lost 0 bases and the J segment 4 bases; nucleotides outside the gene matches: 5. Germline V gene sequence: CDR1 SGHRS, CDR2 YFSETQ. This CDR3 contains 15 residues. CDR3 nucleotides: TGCGCCAGCAGCTTGGGTACAGGGGGCGCGTACGAGCAGTACTTC. This codes for CASSLGTGGAYEQYF.

This clone has only a few counts. The V call is TRBV9, the J call TRBJ1-1; tentatively, D is TRBD1 (6 bases). Germline V lookup: CDR1 SGDLS, CDR2 YYNGEE. CDR3 length: 15 residues. Trimming stripped 3 bases from V and 7 bases from J, with 19 bases between. CDR3 DNA sequence: TGTGCCAGCAGCGGCTACGCGGGGGGAGGGGGTGAAGCTTTCTTT. Its protein is CASSGYAGGGGEAFF.

The gene calls are TRBV7-2 and TRBJ1-2, with a weak D call TRBD1 (5 bases). This CDR3 spans 13 amino acids. Trimming removed 1 base at V and 11 bases at J, with 14 bases between. The germline gives CDR1 SGHTA, CDR2 FQGNSA. The CDR3 DNA follows: TGTGCCAGCAGCTTAGACAGGATTGGGATGTACACCTTC. Translated, it gives CASSLDRIGMYTF.

The chain employs TRBV3-1 (or the pseudogene TRBV3-2) and TRBJ2-7, with 13 bases matching TRBD2. Germline V gene lookup returns CDR1 LGHDT and CDR2 YNNKEL (reference sequence). V was pared by 3 bases and J by 6 bases, with 5 bases of the junction left unmatched. The CDR3 runs to 15 residues. DNA of the CDR3: TGTGCCAGCAGCCAGACTACTAGCGGGGGGGCCGAGCAGTACTTC. This translates into CASSQTTSGGAEQYF.

The V gene is TRBV24-1, the J gene TRBJ2-1; the match to TRBD1 covers 10 bases. The CDR3 is made up of 15 amino acids. Trimming at V came to 4 bases and at J to 6 bases, leaving 5 bases not matched to a gene. Germline-derived CDR1 and CDR2 are KGHDR and SFDVKD. The CDR3 here is CATSDFGQGGNEQFF. In nucleotides, the CDR3 is TGTGCCACCAGTGACTTTGGACAGGGGGGCAATGAGCAGTTCTTC.

V and J are TRBV10-1 and TRBJ1-3; 9 bases fit TRBD1. V lost 4 bases and J lost 2; bases outside the gene matches: 6. This CDR3 has 16 residues. The germline CDR1 and CDR2 sequences are WNHNN and SYGVQD (reference sequence). This CDR3 is CASSGTGTGTGNTIYF. The CDR3 DNA is TGCGCCAGCAGTGGGACCGGGACAGGGACTGGAAACACCATATATTTT.

The chain carries TRBV12-3 or TRBV12-4 and TRBJ1-4; TRBD1 might be the D (6 bases). The CDR3 spans 13 residues. The ends were cut back, 6 bases at V and 7 bases at J, with 12 bases in the middle. Written as DNA, the CDR3 is TGTGCCAGCAGCCCTGGGACACCTGAAAAACTGTTTTTT. The encoded protein is CASSPGTPEKLFF.

The chain employs TRBV15 and TRBJ1-4; no clear D. V shed 1 base and J shed 3 bases, with 12 bases lying between them. The CDR3 has 16 amino acids. Per germline, CDR1 LNHNV and CDR2 YYDKDF (reference sequence). The CDR3 is CATSRVATYSNEKLFF. DNA of the CDR3: TGTGCCACCAGCAGAGTAGCGACCTACTCTAATGAAAAACTGTTTTTT.

The chain employs TRBV5-1 and TRBJ1-6; no definite D call. Germline-derived CDR1 and CDR2 are SGHRS and YFSETQ. Trimming stripped 0 bases from V and 7 bases from J, with 11 bases between. The CDR3 extends over 15 amino acids. This CDR3 is CASSLDRYSNSPLHF. CDR3 bases: TGCGCCAGCAGCTTGGATCGTTACAGCAATTCACCCCTCCACTTT.

The chain recombines TRBV4-2 with TRBJ1-2; D is perhaps TRBD1 (5 bases). The ends were cut back, 1 base at V and 4 bases at J, with 10 bases in the middle. This CDR3 has 14 residues. Germline lookup yields CDR1 LGHNA and CDR2 YNFKEQ. In DNA form, the CDR3 reads TGTGCCAGCAGCCAAGCCAGGGATGGCTATGGCTACACCTTC. The encoded protein is CASSQARDGYGYTF.

The V and J genes are TRBV3-1 (or the pseudogene TRBV3-2) and TRBJ2-1, with 7 bases that match TRBD1. Germline CDR1 LGHDT, CDR2 YNNKEL (reference sequence). The CDR3 is 12 residues long. V lost 6 bases and J lost 8; bases outside the gene matches: 4. The CDR3 region is CASSIDRDEQFF. In nucleotides, the CDR3 is TGTGCCAGCAGTATCGACAGGGATGAGCAGTTCTTC.

This sequence joins TRBV10-3 and TRBJ1-1, with 11 bases aligning to TRBD1. The CDR3 has 15 amino acids. With 7 bases clipped from V and 7 bases from J, the junction kept 11 bases outside the gene matches. Per germline, CDR1 ENHRY and CDR2 SYGVKD. The CDR3 loop reads CAINPEDRGLSEAFF. The CDR3 DNA sequence: TGTGCCATCAACCCGGAGGACAGGGGGCTCAGTGAAGCTTTCTTT.

Comment on this clone: Within the sample, other DNA sequences also encode this same CDR3. The genes are TRBV19 and TRBJ1-2; 10 bases line up with TRBD1. V dropped 7 bases and J dropped 2; count of bases not matched to a gene: 7. CDR3 size: 15 residues. Germline assignment: CDR1 LNHDA and CDR2 SQIVND (reference sequence). CDR3 in DNA: TGTGCCAGTATCGGCGCGGGACAGGGGAACTATGGCTACACCTTC. Residues: CASIGAGQGNYGYTF.

This clone has a handful of counts. V usage is TRBV6-2 or TRBV6-3 and J usage is TRBJ1-1; TRBD1 matches at 7 bases. The V segment lost 1 base and the J segment 4 bases; nucleotides outside the gene matches: 9. The CDR3 runs 16 residues. Germline loops: CDR1 MNHEY, CDR2 SVGEGT. The CDR3 DNA sequence: TGTGCCAGCAGTTACTATAGGGGGCTGATAGGCACTGAAGCTTTCTTT. Encoded protein: CASSYYRGLIGTEAFF.

The rearrangement uses TRBV7-8 and TRBJ2-7; 11 nucleotides match TRBD1. V shed 5 bases, J shed 3 bases, and the junction held 6 bases outside the gene matches. Looked up from germline, CDR1 is SGHVS and CDR2 is FQNEAQ. The CDR3 spans 15 residues. In nucleotides, the CDR3 is TGTGCCAGCAGCCTACAGGGACAGGGGGGCTACGAGCAGTACTTC. As protein: CASSLQGQGGYEQYF.

There are a few counts of this clone. The chain has TRBV30 and TRBJ2-5; no reliable D call. CDR3 size: 14 residues. CDR1 is GTSNPN, CDR2 SVGIG, per germline (reference sequence). V gave up 0 bases and J gave up 0 bases, with 8 bases separating them. The CDR3 coding sequence is TGTGCCTGGAGTGTGGGCTCGTACCAAGAGACCCAGTACTTC. It translates to CAWSVGSYQETQYF.

The chain couples TRBV30 to TRBJ1-1; D is uncertain. The V gene's germline CDR1 is GTSNPN and CDR2 SVGIG (reference sequence). The V gene lost 7 bases and the J gene lost 4 bases, with 16 bases spanning the gap. The CDR3 loop spans 13 amino acids. Here the CDR3 reads CAFEARWFTEAFF. In nucleotides, the CDR3 is TGTGCCTTTGAGGCCCGGTGGTTCACTGAAGCTTTCTTT.

The V and J genes are TRBV11-3 and TRBJ2-5, with D maybe TRBD1 (8 bases). V lost 4 bases and J 2 bases, leaving 17 bases between the germline ends. The CDR3 length is 16 residues. Germline values: CDR1 SGHNT, CDR2 YENEEA. The CDR3 DNA reads as TGTGCCAGCAGCTCCCTTGGACAGGGAGGGCAAGAGACCCAGTACTTC. It is translated as CASSSLGQGGQETQYF.